What follows are 14 T cell receptor beta chains derived from one specimen sequenced in a study of blood T cells in healthy people across ages. Through a sample-barcoded 5' primer and a J-beta primer mix, a second PCR was run for roughly 7 to 12 cycles. Each CDR3 protein is one row after TCRdb ran MiXCR on the 5' RACE reads. The sample records some 1.5 million distinct CDR3 sequences, roughly 43% being singletons. Sequencing was performed on blood. The source is a woman under 30 in good health.

The CDR3 sequence: CASSPIPKAGQGEYGYTF. The CDR3 DNA sequence: TGTGCCAGCAGCCCTATACCCAAGGCGGGACAGGGGGAATATGGCTACACCTTC. The chain recombines TRBV28 with TRBJ1-2; 11 nucleotides align to TRBD1. Germline V gene lookup returns CDR1 MDHEN and CDR2 SYDVKM. The CDR3 spans 18 residues. J was trimmed by 5 bases and V by 6 bases; bases with no gene match: 17.

This clonotype is a singleton in its sample. V gene TRBV4-3 combines with J gene TRBJ2-1; perhaps TRBD1 as D (6 bases). The V gene's germline CDR1 is LGHNA and CDR2 YSLEER. The V end was cut by 0 bases, the J end by 7 bases, with 16 bases between. This CDR3 has 16 residues. This CDR3 reads CASSQDGLNQGNEQFF. DNA of the CDR3: TGCGCCAGCAGCCAAGATGGGCTAAACCAGGGGAATGAGCAGTTCTTC.

This clonotype was observed a few times. The chain is built from TRBV9 and TRBJ2-7, with 7 bases lining up with TRBD1. CDR3 length: 16 residues. Germline CDR1 reads SGDLS; CDR2 reads YYNGEE. V lost 0 bases and J lost 3; bases outside the gene matches: 9. The CDR3 reads CASSVGPGQLLYEQYF. CDR3 coding DNA: TGTGCCAGCAGCGTAGGGCCGGGACAGTTGCTCTACGAGCAGTACTTC.

This clonotype was counted only a few times. V gene TRBV7-2 combines with J gene TRBJ2-7, with TRBD1 as a possible D gene (5 bases). The CDR3 runs 14 residues. Germline loops: CDR1 SGHTA, CDR2 FQGNSA. Trimming removed 1 base from V and 6 bases from J, with 13 bases in between. In DNA, the CDR3 is TGTGCCAGCAGCTTAGGGCAGGGATTCCGCGAGCAGTACTTC. Translated: CASSLGQGFREQYF.

Points on this clonotype: This may come from a read error, since a much larger clone is one base off. The V call is TRBV29-1, the J call TRBJ2-1; TRBD1 agrees at 7 bases. The CDR3 is made up of 13 amino acids. The germline V gene has CDR1 SQVTM and CDR2 ANQGSEA. The CDR3 loop reads CSVAGTAYSEQFF. The CDR3 DNA reads TGCAGCGTTGCTGGGACAGCGTACAGTGAGCAGTTCTTC.

The CDR3 sequence: CASSLRKGGEAFF. CDR3 DNA: TGTGCCAGCAGCTTGAGGAAGGGTGGTGAAGCTTTCTTT. The V gene is TRBV7-2, the J gene TRBJ1-1; D call uncertain. V lost 3 bases and J 7 bases, leaving 12 bases between the germline ends. The CDR3 spans 13 residues. The germline gives CDR1 SGHTA, CDR2 FQGNSA.

There are a few counts of this clonotype. The chain couples TRBV20-1 to TRBJ2-1, with 9 bases matching TRBD1. The CDR3 sequence is 15 residues long. V trimming: 2 bases; J trimming: 4 bases; junction bases outside the gene matches: 6. Germline CDR1 and CDR2: DFQATT and SNEGSKA (reference sequence). The CDR3 protein is CSARSRDREYNEQFF. The DNA for the CDR3 is TGCAGTGCTAGATCCCGGGACAGGGAATACAATGAGCAGTTCTTC.

This clonotype has a handful of counts. The V call is TRBV10-3, the J call TRBJ2-3; the match to TRBD2 covers 9 bases. Looked up from germline, CDR1 is ENHRY and CDR2 is SYGVKD. Trimming at V came to 10 bases and at J to 2 bases, leaving 13 bases not matched to a gene. The CDR3 is made up of 16 amino acids. The CDR3 region is CATTRRLAENTDTQYF. In DNA form, the CDR3 reads TGTGCCACTACCCGACGACTAGCGGAAAACACAGATACGCAGTATTTT.

With respect to this clonotype: One base away lies a much larger clone, so this may be a sequencing read error. This chain joins TRBV10-3 and TRBJ1-2; 9 bases are shared with TRBD1. Germline V lookup: CDR1 ENHRY, CDR2 SYGVKD. This CDR3 comprises 15 residues. V was pared by 4 bases and J by 6 bases, with 9 bases of the junction left unmatched. The CDR3 reads CAISGGTGNVHGYTF. Written as DNA, the CDR3 is TGTGCCATCAGTGGAGGGACAGGGAACGTGCATGGCTACACCTTC.

This chain connects TRBV5-1 to TRBJ2-5, with D hard to call. Per the germline V gene, CDR1 is SGHRS and CDR2 is YFSETQ. The CDR3 covers 13 residues. V dropped 6 bases and J dropped 5 bases, with 14 bases sitting between them. CDR3 loop: CASIREESETQYF. CDR3 nucleotides: TGCGCCAGCATCCGCGAAGAGTCCGAGACCCAGTACTTC.

The chain couples TRBV28 to TRBJ2-2, with TRBD1 identical over 7 bases. The CDR3 contains 15 residues. Trimming took 7 bases from V and 4 from J; bases not matched to a gene: 9. From germline, CDR1 is MDHEN and CDR2 SYDVKM. The CDR3 sequence: CASNGQGVTTGELFF. The CDR3 DNA is TGTGCCAGCAACGGGCAGGGGGTGACCACCGGGGAGCTGTTTTTT.

This clonotype was counted between two and nine times. The J gene is TRBJ2-3, the V gene TRBV13, with 8 bases fitting TRBD2. Looked up from germline, CDR1 is PRHDT and CDR2 is FYEKMQ (reference sequence). V gave up 5 bases and J gave up 1 base; unmatched junction bases: 8. This CDR3 region has 16 residues. The CDR3 DNA follows: TGTGCCAGCAGCCAAGATCTTAGCGGGGGCACAGATACGCAGTATTTT. Translation gives CASSQDLSGGTDTQYF.

This clonotype came up a few times. CDR3 region: CSVATGTEYEQYF. CDR3 coding DNA: TGCAGCGTCGCCACCGGGACAGAATACGAGCAGTACTTC. The J gene is TRBJ2-7, the V gene TRBV29-1; 7 nucleotides agree with TRBD1. The CDR3 runs to 13 residues. CDR1 SQVTM and CDR2 ANQGSEA come from the germline V gene. Unmatched junction bases numbered 9, after V lost 6 bases and J lost 4 bases.

In regard to this clonotype: This may be a read error: a much more frequent sequence differs by one nucleotide. The chain couples TRBV4-2 to TRBJ2-5; 10 bases are a match to TRBD2. This CDR3 is built from 16 residues. Germline CDR1 and CDR2: LGHNA and YNFKEQ. The ends lost 0 bases at V and 11 bases at J; junction bases unmatched: 12. This chain's CDR3 is CASSQDPAGGYNEQYF. CDR3 bases: TGTGCCAGCAGCCAAGATCCAGCGGGAGGGTACAATGAGCAGTACTTC.